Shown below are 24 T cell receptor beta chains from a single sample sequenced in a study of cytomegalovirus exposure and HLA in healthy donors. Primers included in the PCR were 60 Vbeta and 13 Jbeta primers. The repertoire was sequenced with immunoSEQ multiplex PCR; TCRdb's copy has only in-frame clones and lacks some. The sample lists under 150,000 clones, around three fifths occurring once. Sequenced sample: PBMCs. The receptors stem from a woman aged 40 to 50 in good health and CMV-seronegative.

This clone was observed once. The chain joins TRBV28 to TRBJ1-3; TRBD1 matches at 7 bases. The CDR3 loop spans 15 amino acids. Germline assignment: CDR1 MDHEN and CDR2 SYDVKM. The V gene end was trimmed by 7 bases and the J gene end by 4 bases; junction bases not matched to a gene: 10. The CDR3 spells CASMEGAPTGNTIYF. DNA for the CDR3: TGTGCCAGCATGGAGGGGGCGCCAACCGGAAACACCATATATTTT.

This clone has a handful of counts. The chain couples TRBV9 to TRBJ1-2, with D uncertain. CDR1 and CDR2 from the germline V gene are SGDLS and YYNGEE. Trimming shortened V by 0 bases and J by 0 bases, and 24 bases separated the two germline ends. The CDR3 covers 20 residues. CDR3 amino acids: CASSVADSTTPREANYGYTF. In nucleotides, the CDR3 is TGTGCCAGCAGCGTAGCCGACTCAACCACCCCCAGAGAAGCTAACTATGGCTACACCTTC.

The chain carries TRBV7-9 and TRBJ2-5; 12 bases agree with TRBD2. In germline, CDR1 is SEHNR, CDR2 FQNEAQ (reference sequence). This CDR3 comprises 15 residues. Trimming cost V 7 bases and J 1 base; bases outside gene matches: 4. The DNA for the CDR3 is TGTGCCAGCACCGGACTAGCGGGGCGCCAAGAGACCCAGTACTTC. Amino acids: CASTGLAGRQETQYF.

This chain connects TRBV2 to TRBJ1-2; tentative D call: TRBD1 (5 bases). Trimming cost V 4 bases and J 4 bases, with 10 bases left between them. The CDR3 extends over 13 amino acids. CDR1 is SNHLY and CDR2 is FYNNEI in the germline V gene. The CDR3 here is CASSVQDSYGYTF. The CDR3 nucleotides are TGTGCCAGCAGTGTTCAAGACAGCTATGGCTACACCTTC.

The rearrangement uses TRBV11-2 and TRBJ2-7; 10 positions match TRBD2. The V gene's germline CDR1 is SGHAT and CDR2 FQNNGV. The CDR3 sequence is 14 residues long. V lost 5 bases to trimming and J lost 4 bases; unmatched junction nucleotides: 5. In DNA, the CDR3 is TGTGCCAGCAGCCCCAGCGGGGGGGTTTACGAGCAGTACTTC. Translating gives CASSPSGGVYEQYF.

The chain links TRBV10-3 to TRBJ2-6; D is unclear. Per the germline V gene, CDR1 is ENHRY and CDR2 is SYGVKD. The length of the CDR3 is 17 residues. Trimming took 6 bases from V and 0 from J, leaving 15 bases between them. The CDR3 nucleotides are TGTGCCATCAGCTTGACACCCCCGAGCTCTGGGGCCAACGTCCTGACTTTC. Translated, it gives CAISLTPPSSGANVLTF.

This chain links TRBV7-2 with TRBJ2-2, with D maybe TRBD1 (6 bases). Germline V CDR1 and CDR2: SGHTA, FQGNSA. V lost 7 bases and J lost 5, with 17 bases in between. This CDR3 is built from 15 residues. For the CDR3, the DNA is TGTGCCAGCAAAGAGACAGGAGTGGGGACCGGGGAGCTGTTTTTT. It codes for CASKETGVGTGELFF.

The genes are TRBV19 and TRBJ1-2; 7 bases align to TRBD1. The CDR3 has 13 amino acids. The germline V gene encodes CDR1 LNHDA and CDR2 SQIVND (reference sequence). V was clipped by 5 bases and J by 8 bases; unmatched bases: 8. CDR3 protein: CASSQTGLGGYTF. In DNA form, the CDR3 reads TGTGCCAGTAGTCAGACAGGGCTGGGAGGCTACACCTTC.

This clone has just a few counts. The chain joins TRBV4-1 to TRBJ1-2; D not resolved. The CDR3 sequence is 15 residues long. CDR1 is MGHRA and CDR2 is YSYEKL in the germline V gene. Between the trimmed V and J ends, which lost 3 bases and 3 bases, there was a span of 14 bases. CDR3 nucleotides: TGCGCCAGCAGCCAGATAGTGACCGGGGACTATGGCTACACCTTC. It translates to CASSQIVTGDYGYTF.

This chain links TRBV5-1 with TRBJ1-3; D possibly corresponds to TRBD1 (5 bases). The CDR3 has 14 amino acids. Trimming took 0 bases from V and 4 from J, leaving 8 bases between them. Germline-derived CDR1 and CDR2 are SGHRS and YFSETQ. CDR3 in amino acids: CASSLDQGGNTIYF. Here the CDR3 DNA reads TGCGCCAGCAGCTTGGACCAGGGAGGAAACACCATATATTTT.

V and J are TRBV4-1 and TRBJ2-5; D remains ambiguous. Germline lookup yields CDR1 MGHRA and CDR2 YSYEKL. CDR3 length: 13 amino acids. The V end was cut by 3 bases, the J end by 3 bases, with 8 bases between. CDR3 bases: TGCGCCAGCAGCCAGGTACATGAAGAGACCCAGTACTTC. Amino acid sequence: CASSQVHEETQYF.

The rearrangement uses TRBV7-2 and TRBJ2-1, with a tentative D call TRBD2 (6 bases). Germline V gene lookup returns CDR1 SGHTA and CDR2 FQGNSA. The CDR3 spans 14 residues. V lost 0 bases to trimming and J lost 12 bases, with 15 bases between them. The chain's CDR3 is CASSLAEGKGGQFF. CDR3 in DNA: TGTGCCAGCAGCTTAGCGGAGGGTAAAGGCGGGCAGTTCTTC.

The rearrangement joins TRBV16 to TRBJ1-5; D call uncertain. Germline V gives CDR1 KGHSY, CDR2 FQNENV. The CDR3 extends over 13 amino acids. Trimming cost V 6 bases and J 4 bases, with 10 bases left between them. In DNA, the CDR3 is TGTGCCAGCAGTTTTAATAGTAATCAGCCCCAGCATTTT. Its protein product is CASSFNSNQPQHF.

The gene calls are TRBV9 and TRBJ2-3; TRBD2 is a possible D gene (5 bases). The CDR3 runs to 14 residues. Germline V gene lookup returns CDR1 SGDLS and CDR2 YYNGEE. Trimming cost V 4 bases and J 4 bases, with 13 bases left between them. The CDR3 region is CASSPRLNPDTQYF. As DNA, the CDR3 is TGTGCCAGCAGCCCCCGACTAAACCCAGATACGCAGTATTTT.

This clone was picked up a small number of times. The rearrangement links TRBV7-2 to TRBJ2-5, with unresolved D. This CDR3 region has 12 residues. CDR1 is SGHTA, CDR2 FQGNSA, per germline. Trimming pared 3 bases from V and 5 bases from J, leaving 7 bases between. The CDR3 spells CASSFNWETQYF. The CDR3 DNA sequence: TGTGCCAGCAGCTTCAACTGGGAGACCCAGTACTTC.

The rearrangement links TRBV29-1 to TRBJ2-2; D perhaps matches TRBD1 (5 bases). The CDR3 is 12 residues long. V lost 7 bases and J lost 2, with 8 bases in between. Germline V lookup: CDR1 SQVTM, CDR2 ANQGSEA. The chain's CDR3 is CSGGSNTGELFF. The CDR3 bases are TGCAGCGGGGGCAGTAACACCGGGGAGCTGTTTTTT.

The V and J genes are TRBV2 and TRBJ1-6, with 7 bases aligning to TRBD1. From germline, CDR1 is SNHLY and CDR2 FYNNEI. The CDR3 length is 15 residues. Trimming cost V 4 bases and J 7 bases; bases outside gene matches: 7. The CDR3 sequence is CASSVRQGENSPLHF. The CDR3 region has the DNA TGTGCCAGCAGTGTTAGGCAGGGGGAAAATTCACCCCTCCACTTT. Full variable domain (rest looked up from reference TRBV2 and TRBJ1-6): EPEVTQTPSHQVTQMGQEVILRCVPISNHLYFYWYRQILGQKVEFLVSFYNNEISEKSEIFDDQFSVERPDGSNFTLKIRSTKLEDSAMYFCASSVRQGENSPLHFGNGTRLTVT.

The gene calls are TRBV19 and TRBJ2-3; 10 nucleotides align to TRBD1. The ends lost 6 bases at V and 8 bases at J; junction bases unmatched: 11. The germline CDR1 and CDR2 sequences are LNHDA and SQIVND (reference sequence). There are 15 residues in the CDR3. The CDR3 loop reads CASRTTGGEWGTQYF. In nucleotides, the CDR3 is TGTGCCAGTAGAACGACAGGGGGCGAATGGGGTACGCAGTATTTT.

This chain's CDR3 is CASSYREAFTEAFF. For the CDR3, the DNA is TGTGCCAGCAGTTACAGGGAGGCTTTCACTGAAGCTTTCTTT. The chain combines TRBV6-5 with TRBJ1-1; D gene ambiguous. Germline V gene data show CDR1 as MNHEY and CDR2 as SVGAGI. V lost 2 bases and J 4 bases, leaving 11 bases between the germline ends. The CDR3 loop spans 14 amino acids.

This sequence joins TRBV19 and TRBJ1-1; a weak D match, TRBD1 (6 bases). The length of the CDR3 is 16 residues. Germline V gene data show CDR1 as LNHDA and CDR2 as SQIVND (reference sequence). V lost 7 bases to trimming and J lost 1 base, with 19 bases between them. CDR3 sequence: CASKEEGQGTNTEAFF. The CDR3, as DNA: TGTGCCAGTAAGGAGGAAGGGCAGGGGACGAACACTGAAGCTTTCTTT.

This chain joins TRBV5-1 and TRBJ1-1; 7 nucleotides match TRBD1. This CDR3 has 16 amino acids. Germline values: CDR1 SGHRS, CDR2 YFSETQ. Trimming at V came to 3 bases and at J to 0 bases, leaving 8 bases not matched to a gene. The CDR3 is CASSYGTAVMNTEAFF. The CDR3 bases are TGCGCCAGCAGCTACGGGACAGCTGTTATGAACACTGAAGCTTTCTTT.

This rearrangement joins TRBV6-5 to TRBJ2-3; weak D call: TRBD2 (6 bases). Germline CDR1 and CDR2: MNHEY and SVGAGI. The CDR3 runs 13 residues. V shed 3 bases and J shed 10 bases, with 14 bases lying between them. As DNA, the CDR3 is TGTGCCAGCAGTTATACGGAGGGACGCCCGCAGTATTTT. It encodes CASSYTEGRPQYF.

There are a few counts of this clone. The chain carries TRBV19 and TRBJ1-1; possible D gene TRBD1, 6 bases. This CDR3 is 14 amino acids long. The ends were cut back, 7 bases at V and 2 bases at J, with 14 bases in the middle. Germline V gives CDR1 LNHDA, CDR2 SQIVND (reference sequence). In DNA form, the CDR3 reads TGTGCCAGTACGGGGGGGCTGGTTAACACTGAAGCTTTCTTT. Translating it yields CASTGGLVNTEAFF.

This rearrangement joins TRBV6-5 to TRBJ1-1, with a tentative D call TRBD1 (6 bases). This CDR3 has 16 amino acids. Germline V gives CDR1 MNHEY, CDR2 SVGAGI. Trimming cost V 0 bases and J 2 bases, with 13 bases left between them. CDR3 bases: TGTGCCAGCAGTTACTCGGCAGGGGCAGGTAACACTGAAGCTTTCTTT. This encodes CASSYSAGAGNTEAFF.